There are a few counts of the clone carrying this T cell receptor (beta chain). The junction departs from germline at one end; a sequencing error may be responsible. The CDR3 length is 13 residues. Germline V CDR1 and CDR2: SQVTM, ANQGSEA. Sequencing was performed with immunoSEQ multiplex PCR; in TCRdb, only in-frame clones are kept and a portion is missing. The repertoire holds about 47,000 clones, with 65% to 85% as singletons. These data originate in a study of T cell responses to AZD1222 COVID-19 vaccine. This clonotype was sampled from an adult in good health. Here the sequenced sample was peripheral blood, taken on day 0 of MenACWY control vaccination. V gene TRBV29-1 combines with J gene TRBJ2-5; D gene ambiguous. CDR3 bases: TGCAGCGTTGAAACCGGTCACCAGGAGACCCAGTACTTC. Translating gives CSVETGHQETQYF.